The sequence of this T cell receptor beta chain was determined in a study of Ad26.COV2.S vaccination and SARS-CoV-2 variants. Looking at the study overall: Once or twice, 56 days apart, Ad26.COV2.S was delivered intramuscularly. Study conclusions and caveats: Vaccine recipients had higher spike-specific TCR breadth than placebo recipients. Non-spike TCR breadth did not differ much between vaccine and placebo recipients. Assessments of TCR breadth and depth may have underestimated the total T cell responses.

Treatment here: 15 to 20 received Ad26.COV2.S at low or high dose, single or two shots; roughly five received placebo; per-sample allocation not given. The samples date from day 63 after the first vaccine or placebo injection. V lost 5 bases, J lost 6 bases, and 14 bases lay in between. The germline gives CDR1 SQVTM, CDR2 ANQGSEA. The CDR3 runs to 12 residues. With respect to this clone: Its antigen is as yet unknown.

Produced via immunoSEQ multiplex PCR; TCRdb's table is partial and in-frame only. The data contain around 420,000 clones, 85% to 90% of them singletons. The chain combines TRBV29-1 with TRBJ2-7; D gene uncertain. The source of this sequence is a person aged 18 to 59 who received the Ad26.COV2.S COVID-19 vaccine or a placebo. Sequenced material: peripheral blood, taken in a trial of Ad26.COV2.S vaccine versus placebo. DNA of the CDR3: TGCAGCGTTATGGGTTCTGTCGGCGAGCAGTACTTC. Translated, it gives CSVMGSVGEQYF.